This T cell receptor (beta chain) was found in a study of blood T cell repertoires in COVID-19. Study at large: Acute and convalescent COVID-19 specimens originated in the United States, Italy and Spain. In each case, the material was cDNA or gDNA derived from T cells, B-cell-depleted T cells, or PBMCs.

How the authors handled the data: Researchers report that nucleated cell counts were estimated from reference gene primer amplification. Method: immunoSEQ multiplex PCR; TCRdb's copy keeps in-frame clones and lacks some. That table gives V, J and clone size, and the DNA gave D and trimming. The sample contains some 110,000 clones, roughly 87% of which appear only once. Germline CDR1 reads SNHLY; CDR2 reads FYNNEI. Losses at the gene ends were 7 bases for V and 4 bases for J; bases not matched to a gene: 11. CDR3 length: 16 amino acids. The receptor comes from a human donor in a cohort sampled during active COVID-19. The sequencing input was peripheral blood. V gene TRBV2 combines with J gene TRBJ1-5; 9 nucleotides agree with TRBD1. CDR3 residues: CASIDRGSPRNQPQHF. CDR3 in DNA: TGTGCCAGCATAGACAGGGGGTCCCCTAGGAATCAGCCCCAGCATTTT.